What follows are 2 T cell receptor beta chains derived from one specimen sequenced in a study of cytomegalovirus exposure and HLA in healthy donors. 13 Jbeta primers and 60 Vbeta primers were used for the PCR. Clones were sequenced by immunoSEQ multiplex PCR, and TCRdb holds only the in-frame ones, with some missing. The sample carries some 180,000 clones, roughly 80% recorded once. Sequencing was done on a sample of PBMCs. The source of these receptors is a male donor in good health and CMV-seronegative.

This chain links TRBV7-6 with TRBJ2-2; D perhaps matches TRBD1 (5 bases). This CDR3 contains 14 residues. Germline-derived CDR1 and CDR2 are SGHVS and FNYEAQ. Between the trimmed V and J ends, which lost 5 bases and 5 bases, there was a span of 12 bases. The CDR3 sequence is CASSRKGVTGELFF. For the CDR3, the DNA is TGTGCCAGCAGCCGCAAAGGGGTGACCGGGGAGCTGTTTTTT.

The V and J genes are TRBV11-2 and TRBJ2-5, with a possible D match to TRBD2 (5 bases). V lost 4 bases to trimming and J lost 7 bases, with 7 bases between them. CDR3 length: 11 residues. In germline, CDR1 is SGHAT, CDR2 FQNNGV. The CDR3 nucleotides are TGTGCCAGCAGCTACGGGGTGACCCAGTACTTC. Its translation: CASSYGVTQYF. Full variable domain (rest looked up from reference TRBV11-2 and TRBJ2-5): EAGVAQSPRYKIIEKRQSVAFWCNPISGHATLYWYQQILGQGPKLLIQFQNNGVVDDSQLPKDRFSAERLKGVDSTLKIQPAKLEDSAVYLCASSYGVTQYFGPGTRLLVL.